This T cell receptor beta chain was profiled in a study of blood T cell repertoires in COVID-19. Authors' data handling: Estimation of nucleated cell counts was performed using reference gene primer amplification. Libraries were prepared by immunoSEQ multiplex PCR; TCRdb keeps only in-frame clonotypes and omits some of them. The V and J calls and the clone size are those of that table, but D and trimming were determined from the DNA. The table lists about 270,000 clones, 84% of them singletons. CDR3 size: 13 residues. The germline V gene encodes CDR1 MNHEY and CDR2 SVGAGI. V lost 6 bases and J lost 4, with 10 bases in between.

This chain joins TRBV6-5 and TRBJ1-5; D remains unclear. The clonotype comes from a human donor in a cohort sampled during active COVID-19. Input material: peripheral blood. The CDR3 sequence: CASRLTANQPQHF. The CDR3 DNA is TGTGCCAGCAGACTTACAGCAAATCAGCCCCAGCATTTT.